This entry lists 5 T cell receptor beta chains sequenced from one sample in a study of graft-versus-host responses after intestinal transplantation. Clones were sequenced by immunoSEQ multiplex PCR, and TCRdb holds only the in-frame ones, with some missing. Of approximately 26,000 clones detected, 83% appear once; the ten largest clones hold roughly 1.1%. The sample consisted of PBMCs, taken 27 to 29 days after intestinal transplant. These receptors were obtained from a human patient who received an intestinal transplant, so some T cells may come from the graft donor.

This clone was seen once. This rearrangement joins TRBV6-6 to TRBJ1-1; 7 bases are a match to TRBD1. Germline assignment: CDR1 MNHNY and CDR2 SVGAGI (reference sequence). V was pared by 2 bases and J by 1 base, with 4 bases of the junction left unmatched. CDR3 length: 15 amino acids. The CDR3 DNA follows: TGTGCCAGCAGTTACGAGGGGGCTCCGAACACTGAAGCTTTCTTT. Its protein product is CASSYEGAPNTEAFF.

The DNA of the CDR3 is TGTGCCAGCTCCCCCACTGGGGGGCAAGTCCAAACTCCCTACGAGCAGTACTTC. Translated: CASSPTGGQVQTPYEQYF. V is TRBV18 and J is TRBJ2-7; D may match TRBD1 or TRBD2 (6 bases each). Deletions cut 6 bases from V and 2 bases from J, with 26 bases between. CDR3 length: 18 amino acids. From germline, CDR1 is KGHSH and CDR2 LQKENI.

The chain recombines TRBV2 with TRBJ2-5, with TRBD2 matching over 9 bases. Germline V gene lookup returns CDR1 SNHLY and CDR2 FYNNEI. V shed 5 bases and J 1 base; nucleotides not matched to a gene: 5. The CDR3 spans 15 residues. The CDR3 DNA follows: TGTGCCAGCAGTCCGCTAGCGGGGCTCCAAGAGACCCAGTACTTC. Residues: CASSPLAGLQETQYF.

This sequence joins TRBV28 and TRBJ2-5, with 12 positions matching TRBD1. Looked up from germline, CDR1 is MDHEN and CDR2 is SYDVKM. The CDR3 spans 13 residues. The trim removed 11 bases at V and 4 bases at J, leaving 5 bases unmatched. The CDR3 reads CAGRDRGRETQYF. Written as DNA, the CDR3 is TGTGCCGGCCGGGACAGGGGGCGAGAGACCCAGTACTTC.

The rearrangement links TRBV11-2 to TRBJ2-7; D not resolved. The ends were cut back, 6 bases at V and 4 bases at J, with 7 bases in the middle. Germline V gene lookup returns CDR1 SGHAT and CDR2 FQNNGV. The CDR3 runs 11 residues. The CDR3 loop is CASSSNYEQYF. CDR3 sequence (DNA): TGTGCCAGCAGTTCCAATTACGAGCAGTACTTC.